This T cell receptor beta chain was identified during a study of shared clonotypes between healthy human individuals. The CDR3 runs 14 residues. Germline values: CDR1 SGHRS, CDR2 YFSETQ. V lost 0 bases to trimming and J lost 5 bases, with 9 bases between them. Method: immunoSEQ multiplex PCR; TCRdb's copy keeps in-frame clones and lacks some. The table includes nearly 750,000 clones, over 60% detected once. Sample: memory CD4+ T cells sorted from blood. The subset is: CD45RA-negative fraction. The chain employs TRBV5-1 and TRBJ2-1; D might be TRBD1 or TRBD2, each matching 5 bases. This clonotype was sampled from a woman in her thirties in good health. The CDR3, as DNA: TGCGCCAGCAGCTTGGGGGACGAAAACAATGAGCAGTTCTTC. This translates into CASSLGDENNEQFF.